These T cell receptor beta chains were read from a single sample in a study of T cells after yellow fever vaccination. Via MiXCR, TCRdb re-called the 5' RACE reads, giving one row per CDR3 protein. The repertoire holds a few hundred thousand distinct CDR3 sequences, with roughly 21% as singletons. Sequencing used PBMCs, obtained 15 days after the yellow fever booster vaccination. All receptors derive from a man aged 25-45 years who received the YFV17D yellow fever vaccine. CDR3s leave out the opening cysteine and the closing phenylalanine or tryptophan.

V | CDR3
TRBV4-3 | ASSPTSGGANVLT
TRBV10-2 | ASSLVIPRSSYNEQF
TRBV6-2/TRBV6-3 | ASSPGTDPSQQF
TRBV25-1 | ASSLSDRAQETQY
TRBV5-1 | ASSFDTEETQY
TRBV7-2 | ASSLELGETQY
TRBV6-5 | ASSYSVQSTNEKLF
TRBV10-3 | AISAGQASYEQY
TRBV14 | ASSPSALAGGLY
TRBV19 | ASSMTSGSYAGELF
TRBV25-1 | ATGEREQF
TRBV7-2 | ASSLSSGVPYEQY
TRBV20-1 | SARGLSGRTQETQY
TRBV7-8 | ASSSEGRVFTDTQY
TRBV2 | ASRPSVPYNEQF
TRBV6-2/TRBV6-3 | ASTYPRGSSYEQY
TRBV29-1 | SVVPGINEKLF
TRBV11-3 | ASSLDTGDTQY
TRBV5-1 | ASSPRASVNEQF
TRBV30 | AWRPRGSYNEQF
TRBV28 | ASSKWASATQY
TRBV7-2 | ASSFGTSGSIGELF
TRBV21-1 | ALGGVGQF
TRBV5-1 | ASRGGLEGGEKLF
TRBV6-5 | ASSYSGSGELF
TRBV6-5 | ASSYQGKNEQF
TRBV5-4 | ASSITGDQETQY
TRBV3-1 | ASKGGGDTQY
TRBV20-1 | SAREQGLASSYEQY
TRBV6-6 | ASTLDRVHEQY
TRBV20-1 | SAQRTGSYEQY
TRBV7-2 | ASSLSVAGGLETQY
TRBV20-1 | SARSGSPQH
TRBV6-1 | ASRGRDSMISGANVLT
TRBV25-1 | ASSVGRGNIQY
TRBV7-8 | ASSLGGQGGYNEQF
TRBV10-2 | ASNGGESTDTQY
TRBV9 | ASSVDAGNYNEQF
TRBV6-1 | ASTPRRLAGGRTDTQY
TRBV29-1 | SVAPTSGEETQY
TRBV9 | ASSRGQGEHEQY
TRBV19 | ASSIRQDPAYEQY
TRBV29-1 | SAWTGSQQY
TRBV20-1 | SARLLSPSSYNEQF
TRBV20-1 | SARDGERGAYEQY
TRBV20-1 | SATASGRGTGELF
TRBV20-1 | SARAGLAGDEQY
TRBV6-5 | ASSYGRGPGEQY
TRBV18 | ASSPLTGEVEKLF
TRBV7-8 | ASSQEGTSTFAKNIQY
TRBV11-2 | ASSLEKGQPQH
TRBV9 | ASSVGVQNSYEQY
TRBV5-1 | ASRLNRDKGEQY
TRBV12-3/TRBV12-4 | ASSWGGGATEAF
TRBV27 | ASTQRQGRNTGELF